Given below is one T cell receptor beta chain in context. TCRdb's table, derived via immunoSEQ multiplex PCR, lists solely in-frame clones and lacks some. The sample lists around 16,000 clones; over 70% were seen once. Normal lung was taken at the farthest possible site, at least 3 cm from tumour. The data originate from a study of immune cell composition in non-small cell lung cancer. CDR3 length equals 16 residues. Germline trimming cut 6 bases from V and 1 base from J; bases unmatched to any gene: 9. Germline V gene lookup returns CDR1 SGHTA and CDR2 FQGNSA. These sequences were also reported in another study, on CD4 T cells in lung cancer. This second report adds: Curative-intent resections for stage I-III non-small cell lung cancer supplied tumor and non-adjacent lung tissue.

This receptor was obtained from a human donor with non-small cell lung cancer. Sequenced sample: non-adjacent lung tissue. The chain employs TRBV7-2 and TRBJ1-1; 9 nucleotides line up with TRBD1. CDR3 residues: CASSKTGTGRNTEAFF. The CDR3 nucleotides are TGTGCCAGCAGTAAAACCGGGACAGGGAGGAACACTGAAGCTTTCTTT.